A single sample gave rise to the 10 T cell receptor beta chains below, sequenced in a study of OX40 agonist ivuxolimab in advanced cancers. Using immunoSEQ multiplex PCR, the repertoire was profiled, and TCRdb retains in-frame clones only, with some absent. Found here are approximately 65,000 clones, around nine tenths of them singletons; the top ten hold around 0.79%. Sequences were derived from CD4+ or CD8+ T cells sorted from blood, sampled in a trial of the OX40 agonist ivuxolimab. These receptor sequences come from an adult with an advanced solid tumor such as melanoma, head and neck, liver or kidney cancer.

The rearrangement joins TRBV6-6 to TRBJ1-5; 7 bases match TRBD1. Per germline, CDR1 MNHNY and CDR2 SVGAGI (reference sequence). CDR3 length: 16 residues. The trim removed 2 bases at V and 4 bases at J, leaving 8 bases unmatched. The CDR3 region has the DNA TGTGCCAGCAGTTACCCTGGACAGGTGGGAAATCAGCCCCAGCATTTT. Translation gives CASSYPGQVGNQPQHF.

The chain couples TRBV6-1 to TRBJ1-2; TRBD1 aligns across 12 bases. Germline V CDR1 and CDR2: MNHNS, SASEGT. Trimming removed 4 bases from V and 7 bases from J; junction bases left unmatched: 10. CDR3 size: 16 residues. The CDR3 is CASSATPGTGGGGYTF. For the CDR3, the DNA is TGTGCCAGCAGTGCGACCCCCGGGACAGGGGGCGGTGGCTACACCTTC.

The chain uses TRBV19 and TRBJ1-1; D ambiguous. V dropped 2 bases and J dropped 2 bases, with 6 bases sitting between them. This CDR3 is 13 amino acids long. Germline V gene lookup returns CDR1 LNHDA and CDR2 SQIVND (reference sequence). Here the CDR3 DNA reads TGTGCCAGTAGTATACAGGTCAACACTGAAGCTTTCTTT. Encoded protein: CASSIQVNTEAFF. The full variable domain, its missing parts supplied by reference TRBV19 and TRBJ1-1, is DGGITQSPKYLFRKEGQNVTLSCEQNLNHDAMYWYRQDPGQGLRLIYYSQIVNDFQKGDIAEGYSVSREKKESFPLTVTSAQKNPTAFYLCASSIQVNTEAFFGQGTRLTVV.

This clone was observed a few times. The CDR3 DNA reads TGTGCCAGCAGTTTCAGGACAGGGTCTGGGGAGCAGTACTTC. Translating gives CASSFRTGSGEQYF. The rearrangement uses TRBV28 and TRBJ2-7; TRBD1 matches 8 bases. Germline V gene data show CDR1 as MDHEN and CDR2 as SYDVKM. The V and J ends lost 3 bases and 7 bases, in that order; junction bases with no gene match: 8. The CDR3 extends over 14 amino acids. Full variable domain (remainder filled in from reference TRBV28 and TRBJ2-7): DVKVTQSSRYLVKRTGEKVFLECVQDMDHENMFWYRQDPGLGLRLIYFSYDVKMKEKGDIPEGYSVSREKKERFSLILESASTNQTSMYLCASSFRTGSGEQYFGPGTRLTVT.

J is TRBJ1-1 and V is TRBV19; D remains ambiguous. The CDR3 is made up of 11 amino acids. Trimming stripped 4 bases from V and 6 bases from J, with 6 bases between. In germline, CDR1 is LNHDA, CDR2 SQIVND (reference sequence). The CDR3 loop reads CASSTAAEAFF. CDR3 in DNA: TGTGCCAGTAGTACGGCAGCTGAAGCTTTCTTT.

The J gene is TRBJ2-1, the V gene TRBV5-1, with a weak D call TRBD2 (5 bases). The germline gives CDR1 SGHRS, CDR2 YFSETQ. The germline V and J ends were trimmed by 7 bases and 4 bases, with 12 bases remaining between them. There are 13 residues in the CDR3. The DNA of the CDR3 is TGCGCCAGCGCCATAACGGGGTACAATGAGCAGTTCTTC. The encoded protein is CASAITGYNEQFF. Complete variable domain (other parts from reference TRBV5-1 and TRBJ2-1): KAGVTQTPRYLIKTRGQQVTLSCSPISGHRSVSWYQQTPGQGLQFLFEYFSETQRNKGNFPGRFSGRQFSNSRSEMNVSTLELGDSALYLCASAITGYNEQFFGPGTRLTVL.

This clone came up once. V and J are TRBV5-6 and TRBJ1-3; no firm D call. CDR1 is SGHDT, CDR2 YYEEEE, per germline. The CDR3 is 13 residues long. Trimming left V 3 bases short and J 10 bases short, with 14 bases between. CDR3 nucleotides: TGTGCCAGCAGCTCCGTTATTGGGATGACCATATATTTT. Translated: CASSSVIGMTIYF.

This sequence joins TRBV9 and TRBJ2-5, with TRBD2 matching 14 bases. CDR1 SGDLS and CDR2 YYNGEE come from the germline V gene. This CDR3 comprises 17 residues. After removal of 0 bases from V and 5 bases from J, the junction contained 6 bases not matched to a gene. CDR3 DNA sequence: TGTGCCAGCAGCGTAGCGGGACTAGCGGGAGTTGGGGAGACCCAGTACTTC. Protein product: CASSVAGLAGVGETQYF.

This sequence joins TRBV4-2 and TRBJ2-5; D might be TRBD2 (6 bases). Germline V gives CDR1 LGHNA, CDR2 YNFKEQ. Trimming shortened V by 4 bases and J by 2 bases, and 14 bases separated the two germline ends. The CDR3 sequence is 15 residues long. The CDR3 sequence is CASSPGGAVQETQYF. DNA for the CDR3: TGTGCCAGCAGCCCCGGAGGGGCCGTTCAAGAGACCCAGTACTTC.

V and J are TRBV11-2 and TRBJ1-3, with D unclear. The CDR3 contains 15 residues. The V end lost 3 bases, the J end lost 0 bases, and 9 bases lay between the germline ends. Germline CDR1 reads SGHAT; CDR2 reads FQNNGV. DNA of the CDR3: TGTGCCAGCAGCTTGCGGGAGGCCTCTGGAAACACCATATATTTT. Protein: CASSLREASGNTIYF.